Following are 14 T cell receptor beta chains from one sample sequenced in a study of cytomegalovirus exposure and HLA in healthy donors. Primers: 60 Vbeta forward and 13 Jbeta reverse. Clones were sequenced by immunoSEQ multiplex PCR, and TCRdb holds only the in-frame ones, with some missing. The sample includes about 110,000 clones, 10% to 15% seen only once; the top ten take approximately 15%. The specimen was PBMCs. The receptors here all came from a man aged 40-49 years in good health and CMV-seropositive.

The chain has TRBV7-9 and TRBJ2-2; 7 bases align to TRBD2. The CDR3 totals 17 residues. Germline V lookup: CDR1 SEHNR, CDR2 FQNEAQ (reference sequence). V trimming: 1 base; J trimming: 4 bases; junction bases outside the gene matches: 9. The CDR3: CASSLGWAGDFTGELFF. The CDR3 nucleotides are TGTGCCAGCAGCTTAGGATGGGCGGGAGATTTCACCGGGGAGCTGTTTTTT. Filled out from reference TRBV7-9 and TRBJ2-2, the complete variable domain reads DTGVSQNPRHKITKRGQNVTFRCDPISEHNRLYWYRQTLGQGPEFLTYFQNEAQLEKSRLLSDRFSAERPKGSFSTLEIQRTEQGDSAMYLCASSLGWAGDFTGELFFGEGSRLTVL.

The chain recombines TRBV27 with TRBJ2-7, with TRBD2 identical over 7 bases. The ends lost 5 bases at V and 2 bases at J; junction bases unmatched: 9. The CDR3 totals 15 residues. The germline V gene has CDR1 MNHEY and CDR2 SMNVEV (reference sequence). The CDR3 region is CASSPISGSTYEQYF. In nucleotides, the CDR3 is TGTGCCAGCAGTCCGATTAGCGGGTCGACCTACGAGCAGTACTTC.

This chain connects TRBV18 to TRBJ2-4; 9 bases agree with TRBD1. CDR1 is KGHSH, CDR2 LQKENI, per germline. The CDR3 length is 20 residues. Unmatched junction bases numbered 12, after V lost 0 bases and J lost 0 bases. CDR3 coding DNA: TGTGCCAGCTCACCACCGGTGACAGGGGGGAAGGAGGTAGCCAAAAACATTCAGTACTTC. The encoded protein is CASSPPVTGGKEVAKNIQYF.

The rearrangement links TRBV5-6 to TRBJ2-7, with 7 bases lining up with TRBD2. The CDR3 consists of 16 residues. V shed 7 bases and J 2 bases; nucleotides not matched to a gene: 15. Germline V CDR1 and CDR2: SGHDT, YYEEEE. The CDR3: CASSLGQRLATYEQYF. The CDR3 DNA reads as TGTGCCAGCTCACTGGGTCAGCGACTAGCCACCTACGAGCAGTACTTC.

The table lists this clone with a few counts. The V and J genes are TRBV5-1 and TRBJ2-3; D might be TRBD1 (5 bases). The CDR3 consists of 16 residues. Trimming took off 3 bases at V and 0 bases at J, with 14 bases between the two ends. Looked up from germline, CDR1 is SGHRS and CDR2 is YFSETQ. The CDR3 DNA is TGCGCCAGCAGCTCGAAGGGGATGCTGAGCACAGATACGCAGTATTTT. Protein product: CASSSKGMLSTDTQYF.

The rearrangement links TRBV5-1 to TRBJ2-1; 11 positions match TRBD2. V dropped 0 bases and J dropped 9; count of bases not matched to a gene: 17. Germline V gives CDR1 SGHRS, CDR2 YFSETQ. The CDR3 has 19 residues. CDR3 in amino acids: CASSLGLAGIWRSTGEQFF. The CDR3, as DNA: TGCGCCAGCAGCTTGGGACTAGCGGGAATTTGGAGATCTACGGGTGAGCAGTTCTTC.

The chain is built from TRBV29-1 and TRBJ2-7; 7 positions agree with TRBD1. Germline V gives CDR1 SQVTM, CDR2 ANQGSEA. J gave up 4 bases and V 8 bases, and 11 bases lay outside the gene matches. CDR3 size: 13 residues. CDR3 in amino acids: CSFTGVNLYEQYF. CDR3 sequence (DNA): TGCAGCTTCACAGGGGTCAACCTATACGAGCAGTACTTC.

The V gene is TRBV27, the J gene TRBJ1-3, with unresolved D. Trimming took 7 bases from V and 0 from J, leaving 10 bases between them. This CDR3 has 14 residues. The germline V gene has CDR1 MNHEY and CDR2 SMNVEV (reference sequence). The CDR3 loop reads CASMGLSSGNTIYF. The DNA of the CDR3 is TGTGCCAGCATGGGCCTCAGCTCTGGAAACACCATATATTTT.

This clone was counted a few times. The chain has TRBV25-1 and TRBJ1-4, with 10 bases that match TRBD1. The CDR3 has 15 amino acids. V lost 3 bases and J lost 6; bases outside the gene matches: 4. Germline V gives CDR1 MGHDK, CDR2 SYGVNS. The CDR3 loop is CASSDVGTGDEKLFF. The CDR3 DNA sequence: TGTGCCAGCAGTGATGTGGGGACAGGGGATGAAAAACTGTTTTTT.

The sample holds one count of this clone. The chain recombines TRBV19 with TRBJ1-1; D is ambiguous. The V gene lost 1 base and the J gene lost 5 bases, with 8 bases spanning the gap. Germline lookup yields CDR1 LNHDA and CDR2 SQIVND (reference sequence). The CDR3 runs 13 residues. This chain's CDR3 is CASSIGARTEAFF. The CDR3 nucleotides are TGTGCCAGTAGTATAGGGGCCCGAACTGAAGCTTTCTTT.

This clone has more than one count but fewer than ten. V is TRBV6-5 and J is TRBJ2-1; weak D call: TRBD2 (6 bases). Per the germline V gene, CDR1 is MNHEY and CDR2 is SVGAGI. Trimming stripped 5 bases from V and 9 bases from J, with 17 bases between. The CDR3 spans 14 residues. The CDR3 DNA reads TGTGCCAGCAGTCCGGACTACACGGGGAGTGAGCAGTTCTTC. Translation gives CASSPDYTGSEQFF.

J is TRBJ2-5 and V is TRBV27; 9 bases are a match to TRBD1. V was clipped by 3 bases and J by 4 bases; unmatched bases: 6. The CDR3 is made up of 15 amino acids. The V gene's germline CDR1 is MNHEY and CDR2 SMNVEV (reference sequence). In nucleotides, the CDR3 is TGTGCCAGCAGTTTCTCCGGGACAGGGTTAGAGACCCAGTACTTC. Its protein is CASSFSGTGLETQYF.

The chain links TRBV11-3 to TRBJ2-1; 7 bases fit TRBD1. The CDR3 consists of 15 residues. Germline values: CDR1 SGHNT, CDR2 YENEEA. V was pared by 3 bases and J by 6 bases, with 8 bases of the junction left unmatched. DNA of the CDR3: TGTGCCAGCAGCTTCAGGGGGAAATTCCCCAATGAGCAGTTCTTC. It yields the protein CASSFRGKFPNEQFF. The full variable domain, its missing parts supplied by reference TRBV11-3 and TRBJ2-1, is EAGVVQSPRYKIIEKKQPVAFWCNPISGHNTLYWYLQNLGQGPELLIRYENEEAVDDSQLPKDRFSAERLKGVDSTLKIQPAELGDSAVYLCASSFRGKFPNEQFFGPGTRLTVL.

This clone was recorded a few times. The V and J genes are TRBV30 and TRBJ1-2; D is unclear. The V end was cut by 0 bases, the J end by 8 bases, with 10 bases between. Per the germline V gene, CDR1 is GTSNPN and CDR2 is SVGIG (reference sequence). The CDR3 has 12 amino acids. The CDR3 loop is CAWSVREDGYTF. The CDR3 DNA reads as TGTGCCTGGAGTGTACGGGAGGACGGCTACACCTTC.